The entry below gives a single T cell receptor (beta chain) sequence along with its context. Its matching antigen is unknown. Donors in the study were healthy people who gave bone marrow. Vbeta (60) and Jbeta (13) primers were used in the PCR. Produced via immunoSEQ multiplex PCR; TCRdb's table is partial and in-frame only. Found here are approximately 220,000 clones, about four fifths of them singletons; the top ten hold approximately 6.5%. These data are taken from a study of cytomegalovirus exposure and HLA in healthy donors. Study-wide results and limits: V- and J-gene trimming of TCR beta was linked (in a later analysis) to a missense DCLRE1C variant.

The receptor's source is a man aged 35 to 55 in good health and CMV-seropositive. Sequencing was done on a sample of PBMCs.

CDR3 in amino acids: CASSWVEREPPSYEQYF. CDR3 nucleotides: TGTGCCAGCAGTTGGGTGGAGAGGGAGCCCCCTTCCTACGAGCAGTACTTC. The V call is TRBV28, the J call TRBJ2-7; D possibly corresponds to TRBD2 (5 bases). The germline V gene has CDR1 MDHEN and CDR2 SYDVKM. V was clipped by 4 bases and J by 1 base, with 20 bases between them. The CDR3 covers 17 residues.